Detailed here is one T cell receptor beta chain. MiXCR, applied by TCRdb to the 5' RACE reads, yields one record per CDR3 protein. The data show 35,000 to 50,000 distinct CDR3 sequences, around 28% seen once. J gave up 8 bases and V 2 bases, and 3 bases lay outside the gene matches. In germline, CDR1 is SGDLS, CDR2 YYNGEE. The CDR3 loop spans 13 amino acids. Sequenced: tumor-infiltrating memory CD4+ T cells sorted from the breast tumor. The subset denotes: memory CD4+ T cells, CD4+CD45RO+CD25-. This sequence joins TRBV9 and TRBJ2-1; 8 positions agree with TRBD2. The origin of this receptor is a female donor with breast cancer. In DNA, the CDR3 is TGTGCCAGCAGCGTCATTAGCGGGGATGAGCAGTTCTTC. It is translated as CASSVISGDEQFF. Looking up the rest from reference TRBV9 and TRBJ2-1 gives the full variable domain: DSGVTQTPKHLITATGQRVTLRCSPRSGDLSVYWYQQSLDQGLQFLIQYYNGEERAKGNILERFSAQQFPDLHSELNLSSLELGDSALYFCASSVISGDEQFFGPGTRLTVL.